Sequencing of this T cell receptor beta chain was carried out in a study of vaccination and CD4 T cells after COVID-19. Oncomine TCR Beta short-read sequencing was applied to DNA from cultured CD4+ T cells. TCRdb re-called the PCR reads with MiXCR, one entry per CDR3 protein. The table has around 26,000 distinct CDR3 sequences, roughly 71% seen once. Treatment indicated: approximately nine-day PBMC culture with coronavirus spike peptide pools or control peptides (ViraFEST assay). ViraFEST used peptide pools to expand antigen-specific T cells before TCR sequencing. Fresh IL-2 medium replaced half the culture medium on days 3 and 7. This clonotype was counted a single time. What it binds is not known. The starting material was CD4+ T cells from blood, cultured in vitro, obtained after SARS-CoV-2 vaccination. The TCR was taken from a human donor who received a COVID-19 vaccine.

The CDR3 loop reads CAWSYQGPYEQYF. CDR3 bases: TGTGCCTGGAGTTATCAGGGCCCCTACGAGCAGTACTTC. This chain connects TRBV30 to TRBJ2-7; D perhaps matches TRBD1 (5 bases). The CDR3 loop spans 13 amino acids. Deletions cut 2 bases from V and 2 bases from J, with 10 bases between. Germline values: CDR1 GTSNPN, CDR2 SVGIG (reference sequence).